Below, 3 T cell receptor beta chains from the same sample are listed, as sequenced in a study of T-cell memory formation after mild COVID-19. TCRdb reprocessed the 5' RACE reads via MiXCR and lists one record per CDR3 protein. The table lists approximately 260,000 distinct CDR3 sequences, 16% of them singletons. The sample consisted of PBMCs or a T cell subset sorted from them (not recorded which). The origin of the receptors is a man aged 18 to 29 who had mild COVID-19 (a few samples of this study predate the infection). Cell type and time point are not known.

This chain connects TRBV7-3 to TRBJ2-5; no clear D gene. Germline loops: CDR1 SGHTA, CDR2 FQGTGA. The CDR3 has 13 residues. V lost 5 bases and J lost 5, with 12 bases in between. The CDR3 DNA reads TGTGCCAGCAGCGCGGACGGATGGGAGACCCAGTACTTC. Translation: CASSADGWETQYF.

The CDR3 here is CASSTGTGANYGYTF. The CDR3 nucleotides are TGTGCCAGCAGTACCGGGACAGGGGCTAACTATGGCTACACCTTC. The J gene is TRBJ1-2, the V gene TRBV6-5; 10 nucleotides line up with TRBD1. Per the germline V gene, CDR1 is MNHEY and CDR2 is SVGAGI. The length of the CDR3 is 15 residues. V shed 5 bases and J 0 bases; nucleotides not matched to a gene: 3.

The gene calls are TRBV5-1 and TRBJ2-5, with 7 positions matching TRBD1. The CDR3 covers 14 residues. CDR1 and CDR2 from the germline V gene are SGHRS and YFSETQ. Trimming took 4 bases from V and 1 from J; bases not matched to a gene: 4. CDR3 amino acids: CASSVGTAQETQYF. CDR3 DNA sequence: TGCGCCAGCAGCGTCGGGACAGCCCAAGAGACCCAGTACTTC.